A single sample is the source of the 24 T cell receptor beta chains below, sequenced in a study of low-dose radiotherapy and immunotherapy resistance in tumors. TRAV- and TRBV-specific primers, spanning alpha and beta chains, primed first-strand cDNA. Amplification, which lasted around 18 PCR cycles, used a constant-region primer and V-primer adapter to amplify TCRs. TCRdb redid the calling of the reads with MiXCR, one entry per CDR3 protein. The table shows about 9,800 distinct CDR3 sequences, with around 79% occurring only once. All receptors come from a human donor with advanced metastatic prostate, ovarian, gallbladder or colorectal cancer (not recorded which). This table probably holds off-target reads from a library built for another chain.

On this clonotype: Sequence at one end of the junction differs from germline and may be a read error. This chain joins TRBV12-3 or TRBV12-4 and TRBJ2-7; D is unclear. The CDR3 loop spans 13 amino acids. The DNA of the CDR3 is TGTGCCAGCAGTGACTCAGTGGTGTACGGGCAGTACTTC. This encodes CASSDSVVYGQYF.

The chain carries TRBV28 and TRBJ2-7, with TRBD2 as a possible D gene (5 bases). The CDR3 is 11 amino acids. V lost 5 bases and J 6 bases, leaving 8 bases between the germline ends. From germline, CDR1 is MDHEN and CDR2 SYDVKM. CDR3 bases: TGTGCCAGCAGTGCTAGCAGCGAGCAGTACTTC. Translation: CASSASSEQYF.

The V call is TRBV6-5, the J call TRBJ1-2; 10 positions agree with TRBD1. The CDR3 is 14 residues long. Per the germline V gene, CDR1 is MNHEY and CDR2 is SVGAGI. The junction had 6 bases not matched to a gene; V was cut back by 6 bases and J by 5 bases. CDR3 sequence reads: CASRTTGGRYGYTF. The CDR3 nucleotides are TGTGCCAGCAGGACGACAGGGGGCAGATATGGCTACACCTTC.

The chain carries TRBV18 and TRBJ2-2; D might be TRBD2 (5 bases). Trimming left V 4 bases short and J 1 base short, with 7 bases between. Germline CDR1 is KGHSH and CDR2 is LQKENI. CDR3 length equals 14 residues. This CDR3 reads CASSQDLNTGELFF. CDR3 bases: TGTGCCAGCTCACAGGACTTGAACACCGGGGAGCTGTTTTTT.

The rearrangement joins TRBV3-1 to TRBJ2-1, with D perhaps matching TRBD2 (6 bases). This CDR3 is built from 14 residues. Trimming took off 3 bases at V and 1 base at J, with 7 bases between the two ends. CDR1 LGHDT and CDR2 YNNKEL come from the germline V gene (reference sequence). The CDR3 DNA follows: TGTGCCAGCAGCCATGCGGGATCCTACAATGAGCAGTTCTTC. Protein sequence: CASSHAGSYNEQFF.

As regards this clonotype: An end of the junction differs from the germline gene, which may be a read error. The chain is built from TRBV5-3 and TRBJ2-7, with D possibly being TRBD1 or TRBD2 (5 bases each). TRBV5-3 qualifies as an ORF whose function is uncertain. This CDR3 is 15 amino acids long. The CDR3 nucleotides are TGTGCCAGCAGCTTCGACGGGACGCTTTTCTACGAGCAGTACTTC. Translation: CASSFDGTLFYEQYF.

The genes are TRBV19 and TRBJ2-4; 14 nucleotides agree with TRBD2. CDR3 length equals 17 residues. V lost 4 bases and J lost 7; bases outside the gene matches: 9. CDR1 and CDR2 from the germline V gene are LNHDA and SQIVND (reference sequence). The CDR3 DNA follows: TGTGCCAGTAGTAGGGGGACTAGCGGGAGACCGGGCAACATTCAGTACTTC. It encodes CASSRGTSGRPGNIQYF.

This clonotype has more than one count but fewer than ten. The gene calls are TRBV7-9 and TRBJ2-1, with 8 positions matching TRBD2. J lost 1 base, V lost 6 bases, and 5 bases had no gene match. CDR3 length: 15 residues. Germline CDR1 and CDR2: SEHNR and FQNEAQ (reference sequence). In DNA, the CDR3 is TGTGCCAGCAGTCATAGCGGGGCGTCCTACAATGAGCAGTTCTTC. This encodes CASSHSGASYNEQFF. Drawing the rest from reference TRBV7-9 and TRBJ2-1, the complete variable domain is DTGVSQNPRHKITKRGQNVTFRCDPISEHNRLYWYRQTLGQGPEFLTYFQNEAQLEKSRLLSDRFSAERPKGSFSTLEIQRTEQGDSAMYLCASSHSGASYNEQFFGPGTRLTVL.

The CDR3 nucleotides read TGTGCCATCAGTGCACAGGGGGCTGATGGCTACACCTTC. Translated: CAISAQGADGYTF. The chain has TRBV10-3 and TRBJ1-2, with 9 bases that match TRBD1. Trimming removed 4 bases from V and 6 bases from J; junction bases left unmatched: 3. The germline gives CDR1 ENHRY, CDR2 SYGVKD. This CDR3 is 13 amino acids long.

This rearrangement joins TRBV5-5 to TRBJ2-5, with TRBD1 matching 7 bases. CDR3 length equals 13 residues. Germline V gene data show CDR1 as SGHKS and CDR2 as YYEKEE (reference sequence). V was clipped by 4 bases and J by 2 bases; unmatched bases: 2. The CDR3 DNA sequence: TGTGCCAGCAGCCAGACAGGGCAAGAGACCCAGTACTTC. Translated: CASSQTGQETQYF.

The chain has TRBV24-1 and TRBJ2-3; D might be TRBD1 (5 bases). The CDR3 extends over 16 amino acids. V was trimmed by 5 bases and J by 0 bases, leaving 14 bases between them. CDR1 and CDR2 (germline): KGHDR, SFDVKD. The CDR3 is CATSATGAPSTDTQYF. CDR3 bases: TGTGCCACCAGTGCTACAGGCGCCCCTAGCACAGATACGCAGTATTTT.

The rearrangement joins TRBV7-9 to TRBJ2-1; TRBD2 matches 10 bases. This CDR3 is built from 15 residues. V was pared by 4 bases and J by 4 bases, with 4 bases of the junction left unmatched. CDR1 and CDR2 from the germline V gene are SEHNR and FQNEAQ (reference sequence). CDR3 region: CASSSGTSAYNEQFF. In DNA form, the CDR3 reads TGTGCCAGCAGCTCGGGGACTAGCGCTTACAATGAGCAGTTCTTC.

This clonotype was detected a few times. The chain recombines TRBV12-5 with TRBJ1-1, with D possibly TRBD1 on 5 matching bases. This CDR3 contains 17 residues. The germline V gene encodes CDR1 LGHNT and CDR2 FRNRAP. Deletions cut 3 bases from V and 0 bases from J, with 17 bases between. CDR3 DNA sequence: TGTGCTAGTGGTTTATCAAGGGCAGGGTTCATGAACACTGAAGCTTTCTTT. Encoded protein: CASGLSRAGFMNTEAFF.

The rearrangement links TRBV4-3 to TRBJ2-2, with unresolved D. Germline values: CDR1 LGHNA, CDR2 YSLEER. CDR3 size: 15 residues. V gave up 0 bases and J gave up 4 bases, with 9 bases separating them. CDR3 in amino acids: CASSQDWAGTGELFF. In DNA, the CDR3 is TGCGCCAGCAGCCAAGATTGGGCCGGCACCGGGGAGCTGTTTTTT.

V is TRBV28 and J is TRBJ2-1, with 11 positions matching TRBD2. The CDR3 length is 15 residues. J lost 11 bases, V lost 5 bases, and 11 bases had no gene match. Germline CDR1 and CDR2: MDHEN and SYDVKM. Here the CDR3 DNA reads TGTGCCAGCAGTGCCGGAGGGGCTAGCGGGAGGAAGCAGTTCTTC. Protein: CASSAGGASGRKQFF.

This chain connects TRBV7-8 to TRBJ1-5, with D unresolved. This CDR3 comprises 14 residues. Germline-derived CDR1 and CDR2 are SGHVS and FQNEAQ. Trimming took 3 bases from V and 2 from J, leaving 8 bases between them. The CDR3 region is CASSFTVGNQPQHF. CDR3 bases: TGTGCCAGCAGCTTTACAGTAGGCAATCAGCCCCAGCATTTT.

V gene TRBV18 combines with J gene TRBJ2-5, with D unresolved. V was clipped by 3 bases and J by 5 bases, with 19 bases between them. The CDR3 totals 16 residues. The germline CDR1 and CDR2 sequences are KGHSH and LQKENI. The DNA for the CDR3 is TGTGCCAGCTCACCCACCGGGTCATCCGGGTTCGAGACCCAGTACTTC. Protein product: CASSPTGSSGFETQYF.

The gene calls are TRBV14 and TRBJ1-5; a weak D match, TRBD1 (6 bases). Germline V gene data show CDR1 as SGHDN and CDR2 as FVKESK. Trimming took off 1 base at V and 6 bases at J, with 10 bases between the two ends. The CDR3 length is 14 residues. The CDR3 protein is CASSQAQGAQPQHF. The CDR3 DNA follows: TGTGCCAGCAGCCAAGCACAGGGAGCTCAGCCCCAGCATTTT.

This clonotype was found once. CDR3 residues: CSVEGEGAYEQYF. The CDR3 DNA reads TGCAGCGTTGAAGGGGAGGGAGCCTACGAGCAGTACTTC. The V call is TRBV29-1, the J call TRBJ2-7; 7 bases agree with TRBD2. V gave up 1 base and J gave up 2 bases; unmatched junction bases: 2. Germline loops: CDR1 SQVTM, CDR2 ANQGSEA. The CDR3 totals 13 residues.

The rearrangement links TRBV9 to TRBJ1-6; a possible D gene is TRBD1 (5 bases). Trimming stripped 3 bases from V and 14 bases from J, with 21 bases between. Germline lookup yields CDR1 SGDLS and CDR2 YYNGEE. This CDR3 is 15 amino acids long. The CDR3 loop reads CASSGPRDGGITLHF. The CDR3 coding sequence is TGTGCCAGCAGCGGACCCCGGGACGGGGGAATCACCCTCCACTTT.

A single count supports this clonotype. V and J are TRBV5-6 and TRBJ2-1; 7 bases map to TRBD2. Trimming cost V 1 base and J 4 bases; bases outside gene matches: 5. The V gene's germline CDR1 is SGHDT and CDR2 YYEEEE. The CDR3 loop spans 15 amino acids. The CDR3 DNA sequence: TGTGCCAGCAGCTTGCGGGGGGTCCATTACAATGAGCAGTTCTTC. This sequence encodes CASSLRGVHYNEQFF.

CDR3 protein: CASKGLRSYNEQFF. The CDR3 DNA reads as TGTGCCAGTAAAGGCTTGCGCTCCTACAATGAGCAGTTCTTC. This chain links TRBV12-3 or TRBV12-4 with TRBJ2-1; D gene uncertain. CDR3 length: 14 residues. The germline V and J ends were trimmed by 9 bases and 0 bases, with 12 bases remaining between them.

This clonotype was detected a few times. The J gene is TRBJ2-5, the V gene TRBV5-6; D possibly corresponds to TRBD1 (6 bases). The V gene lost 5 bases and the J gene lost 9 bases, with 23 bases spanning the gap. The CDR3 has 15 amino acids. CDR1 is SGHDT, CDR2 YYEEEE, per germline. The CDR3 sequence: CASSSVRGPLWAQYF. CDR3 coding DNA: TGTGCCAGCAGTTCTGTCAGGGGTCCCCTGTGGGCCCAGTACTTC.

The rearrangement uses TRBV12-3 or TRBV12-4 and TRBJ1-1; possible D gene TRBD1, 6 bases. CDR3 size: 14 residues. V lost 5 bases and J lost 3, with 13 bases in between. This chain's CDR3 is CASSTGFLDTEAFF. Written as DNA, the CDR3 is TGTGCCAGCAGTACAGGGTTTTTGGACACTGAAGCTTTCTTT.